This is a list of T cell receptor beta chains from one sample in a study of blood T cell repertoires in COVID-19. Only in-frame clones appear in the TCRdb table, and some are missing; sequencing was by immunoSEQ multiplex PCR. This sample carries more than 350,000 clones, approximately 91% of them seen once, and the ten largest clones take approximately 1.3%. The sequenced material came from PBMCs or T cells enriched from blood (not recorded which). Source of these receptors: a woman aged 18 to 35 who had been exposed to COVID-19. Each CDR3 is given with its conserved first and last residue. D genes are given only for firm matches. Clone size is given for some rows only: seen once, a few or many times, or a class if the clone is expanded.

clone_size | d_call | j_call | v_call | cdr3_nt | cdr3_aa
- | - | TRBJ1-6 | TRBV2 | TGTGCCAGCAGTGAGGGGCAGTCGGGTAATTCACCCCTCCACTTT | CASSEGQSGNSPLHF
- | - | TRBJ2-1 | TRBV7-3 | TGTGCCAGCAGCGGGGTAAGGCACGGGGATGAGCAGTTCTTC | CASSGVRHGDEQFF
- | - | TRBJ1-1 | TRBV7-9 | TGTGCCAGCAGCGGCGGGGGAAACACTGAAGCTTTCTTT | CASSGGGNTEAFF
- | TRBD1 | TRBJ2-7 | TRBV5-1 | TGCGCCAGCGCCCGGACAGGGACAGGATACGAGCAGTACTTC | CASARTGTGYEQYF
- | TRBD1 | TRBJ1-1 | TRBV6-5 | TGTGCCGCCCTACAGGGGGGAGTCACTGAAGCTTTCTTT | CAALQGGVTEAFF
- | - | TRBJ1-2 | TRBV3-1/TRBV3-2 | TGTGCCAGCAGCCATGGGTCCAGGTTGGGCTATGGCTACACCTTC | CASSHGSRLGYGYTF
once | - | TRBJ2-2 | TRBV15 | TGTGCCACCAGCAGAGATCGGGGGGCGGGGAACACCGGGGAGCTGTTTTTT | CATSRDRGAGNTGELFF
- | - | TRBJ2-7 | TRBV5-1 | TGCGCCAGCAGCTTGGTAGACAGTTTATCCTACGAGCAGTACTTC | CASSLVDSLSYEQYF
once | TRBD2 | TRBJ2-7 | TRBV2 | TGTGCCAGCAGTGCCGGGCTAGCGGGATACGAGCAGTACTTC | CASSAGLAGYEQYF
- | - | TRBJ2-1 | TRBV27 | TGTGCCAGCAGTTCCCTATGGGTCGAAGGGAGCTCCTACAATGAGCAGTTCTTC | CASSSLWVEGSSYNEQFF
once | - | TRBJ1-1 | TRBV6-5 | TGTGCCAGCAGTCTTACAGAGAACACTGAAGCTTTCTTT | CASSLTENTEAFF
once | TRBD2 | TRBJ2-7 | TRBV29-1 | TGCAGCGTTGTACTAGCGGAGGCCTACGAGCAGTACTTC | CSVVLAEAYEQYF
- | - | TRBJ1-3 | TRBV28 | TGTGCCAGCCGACAGAGCTCTGGAAACACCATATATTTT | CASRQSSGNTIYF
- | - | TRBJ1-2 | TRBV12-3/TRBV12-4 | TGTGCCAGCAGTTTTCGGGGGGGCTACACCTTC | CASSFRGGYTF
- | - | TRBJ1-1 | TRBV2 | TGTGCCAGCAGTAAGGGGCCAAGAGGCACTGAAGCTTTCTTT | CASSKGPRGTEAFF
- | - | TRBJ1-3 | TRBV28 | TGTGCCAGCAGTCTGCCCGTCTTAGCCGGAAACACCATATATTTT | CASSLPVLAGNTIYF
- | - | TRBJ2-1 | TRBV28 | TGTGCCAGCAGTCTGTTGCAGGGGACTGAGCAGTTCTTC | CASSLLQGTEQFF
once | - | TRBJ1-5 | TRBV27 | TGTGCCAGCAGAGGGGCAGGGGTAAGTCAGCCCCAGCATTTT | CASRGAGVSQPQHF
- | TRBD1 | TRBJ2-7 | TRBV5-1 | TGCGCCAGCAGCCCCCGGGACAGTTATTACGAGCAGTACTTC | CASSPRDSYYEQYF
- | TRBD1 | TRBJ1-6 | TRBV18 | TGTGCCAGCTCACCCGCGGGACAGGTTAATTCACCCCTCCACTTT | CASSPAGQVNSPLHF
- | - | TRBJ2-7 | TRBV2 | TGTGCCAGCAGTGTTAACAGGCTTGTAGGGGGATTAGGGTTC | CASSVNRLVGGLGF
- | - | TRBJ1-3 | TRBV24-1 | TGTGCCACCAGTGGGCTTCTGGGCAGCAATTTCTCTGGAAACACCATATATTTT | CATSGLLGSNFSGNTIYF
- | TRBD1 | TRBJ2-2 | TRBV14 | TGTGCCAGCAGCTTACAGACAGGGCCTACCGCCGGGGAGCTGTTTTTT | CASSLQTGPTAGELFF
once | - | TRBJ1-3 | TRBV28 | TGTGCCAGCAGTTTGCAGGGTACAGGCGGAAACACCATATATTTT | CASSLQGTGGNTIYF
once | TRBD1 | TRBJ1-5 | TRBV5-8 | TGTGCCAGCAGCATCTCCGGGACAGGGGCTCAGCCCCAGCATTTT | CASSISGTGAQPQHF
once | TRBD1 | TRBJ1-3 | TRBV28 | TGTGCCAGCAGTTCAGGACAGGAGGGGAACACCATATATTTT | CASSSGQEGNTIYF
- | TRBD1 | TRBJ1-5 | TRBV7-2 | TGTGCCAGCAGCTTCTGGACAGGGGGGGATCAGCCCCAGCATTTT | CASSFWTGGDQPQHF
- | - | TRBJ1-4 | TRBV7-8 | TGTGCCAGCAGCTTCGGGGGAGCCCGAACTAATGAAAAACTGTTTTTT | CASSFGGARTNEKLFF
- | - | TRBJ1-1 | TRBV4-1 | TGCGCCAGCAGCCAAACGGGGATTATGGACACTGAAGCTTTCTTT | CASSQTGIMDTEAFF
- | - | TRBJ2-7 | TRBV11-3 | TGTGCCAGCAGCCCGACAGGCCTCCCCTACGAGCAGTACTTC | CASSPTGLPYEQYF
- | - | TRBJ2-1 | TRBV7-2 | TGTGCCAGCAGCTTTGTAAGCGGCGTTAGCTCCTACAATGAGCAGTTCTTC | CASSFVSGVSSYNEQFF
once | TRBD2 | TRBJ2-7 | TRBV3-1/TRBV3-2 | TGTGCCAGCAGCTACACTAGCGGGATCTCATACGAGCAGTACTTC | CASSYTSGISYEQYF
- | - | TRBJ1-2 | TRBV11-2 | TGTGCCAGCAGCTTAGTCGAACAGGTTGGGGGCTACACCTTC | CASSLVEQVGGYTF
- | TRBD2 | TRBJ2-7 | TRBV2 | TGTGCCAGCAGGGTAGCGGGAGCCCCCTACGAGCAGTACTTC | CASRVAGAPYEQYF
- | - | TRBJ2-3 | TRBV5-1 | TGCGCCAGCAGCTTGGAGTCCTACACAGATACGCAGTATTTT | CASSLESYTDTQYF
- | - | TRBJ1-1 | TRBV10-1 | TGCGCCAGCAGTGAGCGGTGTCGAGCTTTCTTT | CASSERCRAFF
- | TRBD2 | TRBJ2-4 | TRBV28 | TGTGCCAGCAGTACCGTTCTGGCGGGAGGACCTCTAGCCAAAAACATTCAGTACTTC | CASSTVLAGGPLAKNIQYF
- | TRBD1 | TRBJ2-1 | TRBV18 | TGTGCCAGCTCACCCGGGACAGTAATTTACAATGAGCAGTTCTTC | CASSPGTVIYNEQFF
- | TRBD1 | TRBJ1-2 | TRBV3-1/TRBV3-2 | TGTGCCAGCAGCCCAGGGACAGGAAGCGGCTACACCTTC | CASSPGTGSGYTF
- | TRBD1 | TRBJ1-2 | TRBV28 | TGTGCCAGCAGCCCTACGACAGGGACCTATGGCTACACCTTC | CASSPTTGTYGYTF